The T cell receptor (beta chain) described here comes from a study of T cell changes during pregnancy in multiple sclerosis. This clone was found a few times. Clones were read by immunoSEQ multiplex PCR, and TCRdb kept only the in-frame ones, dropping some. Of some 40,000 clones listed, about 92% are singletons. V lost 2 bases and J 11 bases, leaving 12 bases between the germline ends. Germline V gene data show CDR1 as LNHDA and CDR2 as SQIVND (reference sequence). The CDR3 is 13 amino acids. The receptor was derived from a female donor with multiple sclerosis, enrolled in a pregnancy study. The sequenced sample consisted of peripheral blood. The gene calls are TRBV19 and TRBJ1-4; D call uncertain. Here the CDR3 reads CASSIHFGGKLFF. CDR3 DNA sequence: TGTGCCAGTAGTATACACTTTGGAGGGAAACTGTTTTTT. Full variable domain (missing parts from reference TRBV19 and TRBJ1-4): DGGITQSPKYLFRKEGQNVTLSCEQNLNHDAMYWYRQDPGQGLRLIYYSQIVNDFQKGDIAEGYSVSREKKESFPLTVTSAQKNPTAFYLCASSIHFGGKLFFGSGTQLSVL.